One TCR beta chain is described in this entry. The sample is drawn from a study of OX40 agonist ivuxolimab in advanced cancers. Germline V gene data show CDR1 as MDHEN and CDR2 as SYDVKM. This CDR3 has 13 residues. The V gene lost 5 bases and the J gene lost 2 bases, with 9 bases spanning the gap. TCRdb's table, derived via immunoSEQ multiplex PCR, lists solely in-frame clones and lacks some. The repertoire holds 30,000 to 40,000 clones, with 75% to 85% as singletons. The TCR sequence derives from an adult with an advanced solid tumor such as melanoma, head and neck, liver or kidney cancer. Sequencing used CD4+ or CD8+ T cells sorted from blood, obtained in a trial of the OX40 agonist ivuxolimab. The chain recombines TRBV28 with TRBJ1-2; D is undetermined. The CDR3 loop reads CASSRTANYGYTF. CDR3 sequence (DNA): TGTGCCAGCAGTAGGACCGCAAACTATGGCTACACCTTC.